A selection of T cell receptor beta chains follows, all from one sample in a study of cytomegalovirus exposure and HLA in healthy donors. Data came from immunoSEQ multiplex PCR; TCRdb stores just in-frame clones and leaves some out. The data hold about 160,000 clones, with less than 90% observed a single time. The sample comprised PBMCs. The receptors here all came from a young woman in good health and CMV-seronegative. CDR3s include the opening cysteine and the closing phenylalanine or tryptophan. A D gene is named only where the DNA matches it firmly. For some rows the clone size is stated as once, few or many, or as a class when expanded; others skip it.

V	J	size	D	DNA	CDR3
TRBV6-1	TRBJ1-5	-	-	TGTGCCAGCAGTGAAGCGCTCGGGGTCTATAGCAATCAGCCCCAGCATTTT	CASSEALGVYSNQPQHF
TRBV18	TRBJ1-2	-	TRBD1	TGTGCCAGCTCGCACCAAGCCGGGACAGGGGGCGTCTATGGCTACACCTTC	CASSHQAGTGGVYGYTF
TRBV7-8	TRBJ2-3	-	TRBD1	TGTGCCAGCAGACCCCGGGTGGGGACAGGCCGGAGCACAGATACGCAGTATTTT	CASRPRVGTGRSTDTQYF
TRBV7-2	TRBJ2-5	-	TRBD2	TGTGCCAGCATAAAGAGTAGCGGGAGTGGAGAGACCCAGTACTTC	CASIKSSGSGETQYF
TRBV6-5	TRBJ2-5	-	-	TGTGCCAGCAGTTACTCAACCGGGACTCGGGAGACCCAGTACTTC	CASSYSTGTRETQYF
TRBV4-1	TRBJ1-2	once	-	TGCGCCAGCAGCCGCCCGACCCCTGACAGCGAGAACACCTTC	CASSRPTPDSENTF
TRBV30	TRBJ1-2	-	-	TGTGCCTGGAGTGTCTCGGGACATAGCTACACCTTC	CAWSVSGHSYTF
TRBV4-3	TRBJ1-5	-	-	TGCGCCAGCAGCCAAGATTTGGGGGGTGGCAATCAGCCCCAGCATTTT	CASSQDLGGGNQPQHF
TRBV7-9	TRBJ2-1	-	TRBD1	TGTGCCAGCAGCTATCTTAAGGGACAGGGACCCAATGAGCAGTTCTTC	CASSYLKGQGPNEQFF
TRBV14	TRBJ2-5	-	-	TGTGCCAGCAGCCACACGGGCCAAGAGACCCAGTACTTC	CASSHTGQETQYF
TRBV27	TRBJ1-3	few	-	TGTGCCAGCTTTTCCGGAGGGAGGACTGGAAACACCATATATTTT	CASFSGGRTGNTIYF
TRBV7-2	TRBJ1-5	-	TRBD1	TGTGCCAGCAGGGACAGGGGGACCAATCAGCCCCAGCATTTT	CASRDRGTNQPQHF
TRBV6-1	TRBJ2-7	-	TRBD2	TGTGCCAGCAGTTTCCCGACTAGCGGGAGTTACGAGCAGTACTTC	CASSFPTSGSYEQYF
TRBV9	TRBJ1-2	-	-	TGTGCCAGCAGCGTAGAATGGGCAGACTATGGCTACACCTTC	CASSVEWADYGYTF
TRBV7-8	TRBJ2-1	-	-	TGTGCCAGCAGCTTATGGGGGGGGCCGGAACAGTTCTTC	CASSLWGGPEQFF
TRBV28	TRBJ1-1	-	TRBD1	TGTGCCAGCAGCTACAGGGGAATGAACACTGAAGCTTTCTTT	CASSYRGMNTEAFF
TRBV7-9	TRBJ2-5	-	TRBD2	TGTGCCAGCAGCTTACCCCAGGGAGGGGTGGAGACCCAGTACTTC	CASSLPQGGVETQYF
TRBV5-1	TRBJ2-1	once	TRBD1	TGCGCCAGCAGCGCTTTCGGGACAGGGGGAGTAAATGAGCAGTTCTTC	CASSAFGTGGVNEQFF
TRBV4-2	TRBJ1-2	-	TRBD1	TGTGCCAGCAGCCCACAGACAGGGGTTGATGGCTACACCTTC	CASSPQTGVDGYTF
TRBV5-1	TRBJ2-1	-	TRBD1	TGCGCCAGCAGCTTAGGGGGCTCGGATGAGCAGTTCTTC	CASSLGGSDEQFF
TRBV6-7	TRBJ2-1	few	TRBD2	TGTGCCAGCAGTTACTCCTCCATAGCGGGAGGTTACTACAATGAGCAGTTCTTC	CASSYSSIAGGYYNEQFF
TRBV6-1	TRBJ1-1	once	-	TGTGCCAGCAGTGAAGCCGGAGGATTTTATGGGGACACTGAAGCTTTCTTT	CASSEAGGFYGDTEAFF
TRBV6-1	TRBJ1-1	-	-	TGTGCCAGCGACAGCCCGAGCCTGGGCGCTTTCTTT	CASDSPSLGAFF
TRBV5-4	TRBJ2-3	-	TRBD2	TGTGCCAGCAGCTTGGACCCGGGACTAAGCACAGATACGCAGTATTTT	CASSLDPGLSTDTQYF
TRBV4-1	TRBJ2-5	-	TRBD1	TGCGCCAGCAGCCAAGATAGGGCGGACAGGGGGGGGACCCAGTACTTC	CASSQDRADRGGTQYF
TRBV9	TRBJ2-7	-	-	TGTGCCAGCAGCGTAGCCTTAGAATTTGACGAGCAGTACTTC	CASSVALEFDEQYF
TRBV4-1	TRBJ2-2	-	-	TGCGCCAGCAGCCTTTTGAGAGTAGGACACCCCTTGAACACCGGGGAGCTGTTTTTT	CASSLLRVGHPLNTGELFF
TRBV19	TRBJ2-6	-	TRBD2	TGTGCCAGTCAACTAGCGGGAGTTACTGGGGCCAACGTCCTGACTTTC	CASQLAGVTGANVLTF
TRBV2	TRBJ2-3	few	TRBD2	TGTGCCAGCACATTAACTAGCGGGAGTGATACGCAGTATTTT	CASTLTSGSDTQYF
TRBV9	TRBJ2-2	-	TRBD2	TGTGCCAGCAGCGGGATAGCGGGGGGCCCGATAAGAAACACCGGGGAGCTGTTTTTT	CASSGIAGGPIRNTGELFF
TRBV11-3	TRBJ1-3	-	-	TGTGCCAGCAGCTTAGAGACAGGAAACACCATATATTTT	CASSLETGNTIYF
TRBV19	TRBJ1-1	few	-	TGTGCCAGTAGTATAGCGGGGGACAACACTGAAGCTTTCTTT	CASSIAGDNTEAFF
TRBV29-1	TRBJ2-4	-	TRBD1	TGCAGCGTTGTAGGACAGGGGAGAGGAAACATTCAGTACTTC	CSVVGQGRGNIQYF
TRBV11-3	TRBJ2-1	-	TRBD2	TGTGCCAGCAGCTCCGGGAGGTCTACCTACAATGAGCAGTTCTTC	CASSSGRSTYNEQFF
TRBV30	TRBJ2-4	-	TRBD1	TGTGCCTGGAGTGGAGGACAGGGGTTTACCAAAAACATTCAGTACTTC	CAWSGGQGFTKNIQYF
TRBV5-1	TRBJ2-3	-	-	TGCGCCAGCAGCTTCCCCTTGGGGCCCACAGATACGCAGTATTTT	CASSFPLGPTDTQYF
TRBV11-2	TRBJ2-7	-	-	TGTGCCAGCAGGCCACCGGGAGAAGACTACGAGCAGTACTTC	CASRPPGEDYEQYF
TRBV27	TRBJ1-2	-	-	TGTGCCAGCAGTTTAGGGGCCAGCACCTTAGGTGGCTACACCTTC	CASSLGASTLGGYTF
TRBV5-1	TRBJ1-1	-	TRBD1	TGCGCCAGCAGCTACCTACAGGGGTCGGACACTGAAGCTTTCTTT	CASSYLQGSDTEAFF
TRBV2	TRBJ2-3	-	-	TGTGCCAGCATCCGAAACAGGGCAACAAGCACAGATACGCAGTATTTT	CASIRNRATSTDTQYF
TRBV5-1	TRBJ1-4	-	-	TGCGCCAGCAGCTATGGCCCCCCCGTTGGTGAAAAACTGTTTTTT	CASSYGPPVGEKLFF
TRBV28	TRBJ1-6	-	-	TGTGCCAGCAGTTTGATCAGGATTAATTCACCCCTCCACTTT	CASSLIRINSPLHF
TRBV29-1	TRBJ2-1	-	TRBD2	TGCAGCTCCTTTGTTTTGGGGGGGGGAACTGAGCAGTTCTTC	CSSFVLGGGTEQFF
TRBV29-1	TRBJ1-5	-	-	TGCAGCGTTGGGAGGGCTTTTGATCAGCCCCAGCATTTT	CSVGRAFDQPQHF
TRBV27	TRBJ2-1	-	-	TGTGCCAGTGGGGATAGAGGGTCCTACAATGAGCAGTTCTTC	CASGDRGSYNEQFF
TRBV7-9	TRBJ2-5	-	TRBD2	TGTGCCAGCAGCTTCGGGACTAGCGAGTACCAAGAGACCCAGTACTTC	CASSFGTSEYQETQYF
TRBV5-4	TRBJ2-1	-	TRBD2	TGTGCCAGCAGCAAGGGACTAGCGGATGAGCAGTTCTTC	CASSKGLADEQFF
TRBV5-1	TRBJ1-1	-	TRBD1	TGCGCCAGCAGCCCGGATGGACAGGGGACTGAAGCTTTCTTT	CASSPDGQGTEAFF
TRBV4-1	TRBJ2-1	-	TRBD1	TGCGCCAGCAGCAGGACAGGGTCATGGGATGAGCAGTTCTTC	CASSRTGSWDEQFF
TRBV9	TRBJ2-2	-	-	TGTGCCAGCAGCGTAGCTATAAGGGGATGGACCGGGGAGCTGTTTTTT	CASSVAIRGWTGELFF
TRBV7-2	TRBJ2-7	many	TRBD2	TGTGCCAGCAGCGCACCTAGCGGGGATTACCACTCCTACGAGCAGTACTTC	CASSAPSGDYHSYEQYF
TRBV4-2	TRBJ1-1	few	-	TGTGCCAGCAGCCAAGATCGGGGGGTGAACACTGAAGCTTTCTTT	CASSQDRGVNTEAFF
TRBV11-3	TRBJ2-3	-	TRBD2	TGTGCCAGCAGCCCCGGATGGGGGAGGGCCGGCACAGATACGCAGTATTTT	CASSPGWGRAGTDTQYF
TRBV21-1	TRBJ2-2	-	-	TGTGCCAGCAGCATAGAGAGCGCCGGGGAGCTGTTTTTT	CASSIESAGELFF
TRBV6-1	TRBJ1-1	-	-	TGTGCCAGCAGTAGTAAGAGGGAGGGCACTGAAGCTTTCTTT	CASSSKREGTEAFF
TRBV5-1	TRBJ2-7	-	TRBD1	TGCGCCAGCAGCCCCTGGACAGGGCAGACCCTCTACGAGCAGTACTTC	CASSPWTGQTLYEQYF
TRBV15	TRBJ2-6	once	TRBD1	TGTGCCACCAGCGGGACAGACGATGCCTATGGGGCCAACGTCCTGACTTTC	CATSGTDDAYGANVLTF
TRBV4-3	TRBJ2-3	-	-	TGCGCCAGCAGCCAAGTAGCTGCGGTAAGCACAGATACGCAGTATTTT	CASSQVAAVSTDTQYF
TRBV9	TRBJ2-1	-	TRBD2	TGTGCCAGCAGCGTCCCAGTTACTAGCGACGCTGAGCAGTTCTTC	CASSVPVTSDAEQFF
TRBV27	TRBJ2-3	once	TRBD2	TGTGCCTCACAGGGACTAGCGGGGATAGCCAGCACAGATACGCAGTATTTT	CASQGLAGIASTDTQYF